The present T cell receptor beta chain was sequenced within a study of neurological immune-mediated disorders. J lost 4 bases, V lost 4 bases, and 6 bases had no gene match. CDR1 SGHRS and CDR2 YFSETQ come from the germline V gene. The CDR3 is made up of 15 amino acids. As for the cDNA, it was generated by 5'RACE with 10-nucleotide random UMIs. Via MiXCR, TCRdb re-called the 5' RACE reads, giving one row per CDR3 protein. The table has 65,000 to 75,000 distinct CDR3 sequences, approximately 5.1% seen once. In its sample, this clonotype was seen many times. The unsorted libraries were produced from 2 million PBMCs held at -80 C.

The chain combines TRBV5-1 with TRBJ2-1; TRBD1 matches 9 bases. Sequencing was performed on PBMCs. This TCR was sampled from a human donor with multiple sclerosis. The donor label of this sample is uncertain. This CDR3 reads CASSLRDRAYNEQFF. CDR3 nucleotides: TGCGCCAGCAGCCTCCGGGACAGGGCGTACAATGAGCAGTTCTTC.